This T cell receptor (beta chain) was retrieved from a study of T cell changes during pregnancy in multiple sclerosis. This clone has just a few counts. Method: immunoSEQ multiplex PCR; TCRdb's copy keeps in-frame clones and lacks some. Found here are about 40,000 clones, about 90% of them singletons; the top ten hold 0.7% to 1%. The CDR3 loop spans 14 amino acids. Germline CDR1 LNHDA, CDR2 SQIVND (reference sequence). V shed 5 bases and J shed 0 bases, with 10 bases lying between them. This specimen consisted of CD4+ T cells from peripheral blood mononuclear cells, obtained before pregnancy. The genes are TRBV19 and TRBJ1-2, with D perhaps TRBD1 (6 bases). This TCR came from a female donor with multiple sclerosis, enrolled in a pregnancy study. The CDR3 is CASSSGQPNYGYTF. CDR3 nucleotides: TGTGCCAGTAGTTCAGGACAGCCTAACTATGGCTACACCTTC.